This T cell receptor (beta chain) was documented in a study of T cells after yellow fever vaccination (dated by TCRdb to between 2018 and 2020). As for the study more broadly: The SMART-Seq v4 Ultra Low Input RNA kit was used to prepare libraries from fractions with low cell numbers. Bulk TCR alpha and beta repertoires were sequenced longitudinally to track T-cell clones before and after primary and booster YFV17D yellow fever vaccination. The cohort comprised two healthy male donors, one aged 18 to 29 and one aged 30 to 39 years. Blood was collected at multiple timepoints before and after primary and secondary immunization, and bulk PBMC replicates and cell subsets were isolated.

This clonotype was detected many times. The antigen this receptor binds is unknown. No quality values exist for individual bases; no much larger clone is one base distant. The CDR3 contains 15 residues, cysteine and phenylalanine counted. Only CDR3 DNA is held: 45 bases, read in frame from base 1. Unmatched junction bases come to 10, with V trimmed by 5 bases and J by 9 bases. Sequencing took place on an Illumina NovaSeq 6000. Synthesis of TCR cDNA relied on 5'RACE template switching, a step that introduced a universal primer site along with unique molecular identifiers. cDNA synthesis was primed from both the TCR alpha and TCR beta constant segments. Library amplification used two PCR steps, and the second PCR step added sample barcodes and sequencing adapters. Libraries were sequenced on Illumina HiSeq 2500 (2x100 bp) or NovaSeq (2x150 bp). The authors' pipeline ran thus. Reads were demultiplexed and collapsed into UMI consensus sequences with MIGEC, and V(D)J alignment was performed with MiXCR. Clonotypes responding to the vaccine were identified with edgeR on replicate PBMC samples, with the criteria of FDR below 0.01 and a log2 fold change above 5 up to day 15. Each bulk clonotype was labeled CD4 or CD8 based on which sequenced repertoire, CD4 or CD8, contained the clonotype at higher abundance. The public reads were run again by TCRdb, first through fastp at Q25 and then through MiXCR, and only productive beta chains were kept. Each CDR3 protein gets just one entry, which takes the most common genes and DNA from the rows behind it. These V and J calls originate from TCRdb's pipeline instead of the authors' own analysis. The sample table holds about 260,000 distinct CDR3 sequences, of which roughly 4.8% were seen once. The biggest ten clones account for roughly 3.3% of the sample.

General findings and caveats noted by the study authors: Compared with the primary T-cell response, the secondary T-cell response was faster but weaker, reaching its peak on day 5 rather than on day 15. A small share of clonotypes occurred in both CD4 and CD8 compartments, likely arising from convergent recombination. Only a couple of donors were included in the study, so the extent to which the findings can be generalized is limited. Because abundant contaminating clonotypes from the bulk population could be contained in FACS-sorted repertoires, computational filtering was required. After the booster, most of the clones that had expanded following primary vaccination were detected again (around 95% of CD4 and 85% to 90% of CD8), which suggests that memory was broadly maintained.

The meaning of the sample's treatment or condition label: live attenuated yellow fever vaccine strain. A standard Ficoll-Paque protocol was used to isolate PBMCs from peripheral blood. Dynabeads CD4 and CD8 positive selection kits were used to isolate CD4 and CD8 T-cell fractions. TriZol was used to extract RNA from bulk PBMCs, from CD4 and CD8 fractions, and from dextramer-positive and dextramer-negative fractions. Recombination joined TRBV12-3 or TRBV12-4 with TRBJ2-7, with 13 junctional bases fitting TRBD2. The sequenced sample was CD4+ T cells sorted from PBMCs, obtained on the day of the yellow fever booster vaccination. This clonotype originated in a man between 18 and 35 years old who received the YFV17D yellow fever vaccine. The nucleotide sequence reads as follows: TGTGCCAGCAGTCCGTTGACTAGCGGGGGGCTGGGGCAGTACTTC. This codes for CASSPLTSGGLGQYF.